This TCR beta chain came from a study of regulatory T cells in long-lasting Graves disease. The length of the CDR3 is 13 residues. Germline CDR1 and CDR2: SEHNR and FQNEAQ (reference sequence). Trimming took off 5 bases at V and 0 bases at J, with 8 bases between the two ends. This clonotype has at least ten counts. Time point meaning: newly diagnosed GD, antithyroid drugs for less than 3 months. The TCR library was made from RNA extracted from PBMCs. It was an endocrinology department in Xi'an, China, that provided the patients. Relying on iRepertoire HTBI primers and Arm-PCR of CDR3 regions, the team built TCR beta libraries. Via MiXCR, TCRdb re-called the multiplex PCR reads, giving one row per CDR3 protein. The sample includes 400,000 to 500,000 distinct CDR3 sequences, 16% of them seen just once. In addition, the sample was reused for a study of T cells in Graves' hyperthyroidism and ophthalmopathy.

This receptor was taken from a woman under 30 with Graves disease. This chain connects TRBV7-9 to TRBJ2-7; the D is unclear. Sequencing used peripheral blood mononuclear cells (PBMCs), obtained at new diagnosis, from a patient treated with antithyroid drugs. The CDR3 protein is CASSPVSSYEQYF. CDR3 coding DNA: TGTGCCAGCAGCCCGGTAAGCTCCTACGAGCAGTACTTC.